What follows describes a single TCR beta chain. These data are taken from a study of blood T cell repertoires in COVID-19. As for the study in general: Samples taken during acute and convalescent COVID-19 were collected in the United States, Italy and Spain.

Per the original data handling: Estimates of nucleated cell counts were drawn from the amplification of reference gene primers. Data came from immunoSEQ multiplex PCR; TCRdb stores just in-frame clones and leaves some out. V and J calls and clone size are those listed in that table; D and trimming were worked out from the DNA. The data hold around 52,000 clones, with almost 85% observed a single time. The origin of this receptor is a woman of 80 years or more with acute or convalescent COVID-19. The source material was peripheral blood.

The CDR3 is CASRSPEQGYEQYF. The CDR3 DNA reads as TGTGCAAGTCGCTCACCGGAACAGGGCTACGAGCAGTACTTC. The chain employs TRBV12-2 and TRBJ2-7; the table's TRBD1 call for D was not verified on the DNA. TRBV12-2 is a listed pseudogene. CDR3 length equals 14 residues.